This T cell receptor beta chain was sequenced in a study of spatial heterogeneity in lung cancer. This clonotype showed up just a few times. Germline CDR1 reads PRHDT; CDR2 reads FYEKMQ (reference sequence). The CDR3 runs to 14 residues. V dropped 0 bases and J dropped 4 bases, with 9 bases sitting between them. The sample's time point: sample taken at primary tumor resection. Frozen PBMC, nontumor lung or tumor provided whole RNA, which was sequenced unsorted. Untreated early-stage non-small cell lung cancer patients, around 72 in total, were the donors. TCRdb reprocessed the 5' RACE reads via MiXCR and lists one record per CDR3 protein. The repertoire holds 39,000 or so distinct CDR3 sequences, around 7.2% seen once, with under 30% in the top ten.

This sequence was found in a male donor with early-stage non-small cell lung cancer. The chain joins TRBV13 to TRBJ1-2; no firm D call. The specimen was PBMCs, collected at surgery. The CDR3 DNA follows: TGTGCCAGCAGCTTAGGGACGGGGTCCTATGGCTACACCTTC. Its protein product is CASSLGTGSYGYTF. Combining the CDR3 with reference TRBV13 and TRBJ1-2 gives the whole variable domain AAGVIQSPRHLIKEKRETATLKCYPIPRHDTVYWYQQGPGQDPQFLISFYEKMQSDKGSIPDRFSAQQFSDYHSELNMSSLELGDSALYFCASSLGTGSYGYTFGSGTRLTVV.